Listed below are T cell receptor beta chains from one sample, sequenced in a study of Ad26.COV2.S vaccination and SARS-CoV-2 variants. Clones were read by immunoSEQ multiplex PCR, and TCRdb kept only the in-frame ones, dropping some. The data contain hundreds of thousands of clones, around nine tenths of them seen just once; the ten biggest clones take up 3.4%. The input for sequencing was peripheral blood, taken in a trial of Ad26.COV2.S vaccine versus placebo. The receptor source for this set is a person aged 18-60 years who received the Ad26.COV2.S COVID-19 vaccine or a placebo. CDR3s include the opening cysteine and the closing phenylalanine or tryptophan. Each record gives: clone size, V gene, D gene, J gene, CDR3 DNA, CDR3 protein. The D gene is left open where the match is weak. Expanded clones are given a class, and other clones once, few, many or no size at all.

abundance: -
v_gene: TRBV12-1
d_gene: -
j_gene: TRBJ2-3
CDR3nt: TGTGCCAGCAGCTCCACTTGGGGAGGCACAGATACGCAGTATTTT
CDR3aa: CASSSTWGGTDTQYF

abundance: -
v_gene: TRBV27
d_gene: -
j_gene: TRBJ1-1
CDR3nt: TGTGCCAGCAGTATTAACACGAACACTGAAGCTTTCTTT
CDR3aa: CASSINTNTEAFF

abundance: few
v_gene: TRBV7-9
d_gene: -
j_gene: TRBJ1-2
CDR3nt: TGTGCCAGCAGCTTAGTAGGGCAGCTCTATGGCTACACCTTC
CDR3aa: CASSLVGQLYGYTF

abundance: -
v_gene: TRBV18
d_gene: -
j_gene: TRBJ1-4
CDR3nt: TGTGCCAGCTCACCAGCTGCGGGACAACTGTTTTTT
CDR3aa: CASSPAAGQLFF

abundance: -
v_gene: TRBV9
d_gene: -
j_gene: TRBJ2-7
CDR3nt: TGTGCCAGCAGCCCTGCATTAGGCGAGCAGTACTTC
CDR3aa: CASSPALGEQYF

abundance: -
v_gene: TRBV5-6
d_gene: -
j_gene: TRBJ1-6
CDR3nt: TGTGCCAGCAGCTTGGCCGGTAATTCACCCCTCCACTTT
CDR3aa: CASSLAGNSPLHF

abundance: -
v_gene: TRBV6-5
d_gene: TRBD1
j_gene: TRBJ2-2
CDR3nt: TGTGCCAGCAGGTTCAGACAGGGGAACACCGGGGAGCTGTTTTTT
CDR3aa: CASRFRQGNTGELFF

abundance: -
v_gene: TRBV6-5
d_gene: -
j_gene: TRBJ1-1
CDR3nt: TGTGCCAGCACCCGAGGGGGGACCACTGAAGCTTTCTTT
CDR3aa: CASTRGGTTEAFF

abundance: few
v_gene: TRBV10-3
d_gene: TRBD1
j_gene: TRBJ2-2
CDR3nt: TGTGCCATCACCTCACGGACAGGGGGCTCAGGGTTTGGCACCGGGGAGCTGTTTTTT
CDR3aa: CAITSRTGGSGFGTGELFF

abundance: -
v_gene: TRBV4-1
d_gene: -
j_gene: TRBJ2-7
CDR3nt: TGCGCCAGCAGCCAGGACCTTTTGGCCTACGAGCAGTACTTC
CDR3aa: CASSQDLLAYEQYF

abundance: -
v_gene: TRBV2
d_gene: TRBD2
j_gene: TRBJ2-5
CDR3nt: TGTGCCAGCAGTGGACTAGCGGGGTTAGAGACCCAGTACTTC
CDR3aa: CASSGLAGLETQYF

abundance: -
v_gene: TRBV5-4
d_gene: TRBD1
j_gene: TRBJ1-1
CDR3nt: TGTGCCAGCAGCCCCGAGGGACAGGCAGTTGGTGGAGCTTTCTTT
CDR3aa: CASSPEGQAVGGAFF

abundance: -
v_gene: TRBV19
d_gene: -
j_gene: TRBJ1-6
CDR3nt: TGTGCCAGTAGCCAACCAACGAATTCACCCCTCCACTTT
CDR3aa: CASSQPTNSPLHF

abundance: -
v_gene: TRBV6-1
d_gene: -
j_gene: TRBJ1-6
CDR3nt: TGTGCCAGCAGTGAGCGAGGGGGAATTAATTCACCCCTCCACTTT
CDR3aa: CASSERGGINSPLHF

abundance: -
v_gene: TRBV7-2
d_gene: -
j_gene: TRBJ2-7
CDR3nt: TGTGCCAGCAGCTTAATGCGGGTTCACGAGCAGTACTTC
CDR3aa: CASSLMRVHEQYF

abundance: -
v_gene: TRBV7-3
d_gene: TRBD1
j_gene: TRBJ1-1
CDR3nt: TGTGCCAGCAGCTTAACGACCGGGACAGGGTTCACTGAAGCTTTCTTT
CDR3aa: CASSLTTGTGFTEAFF

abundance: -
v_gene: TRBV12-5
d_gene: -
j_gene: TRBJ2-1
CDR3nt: TGTGCTAGTGGTTTGGTACTCGGGGTTTACAATGAGCAGTTCTTC
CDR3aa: CASGLVLGVYNEQFF

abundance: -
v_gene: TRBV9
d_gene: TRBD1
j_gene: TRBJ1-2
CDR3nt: TGTGCCAGCAGCCCAACCGGACAGGGGCATTATGGCTACACCTTC
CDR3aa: CASSPTGQGHYGYTF

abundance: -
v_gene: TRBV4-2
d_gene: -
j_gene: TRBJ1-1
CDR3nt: TGTGCCAGCATGAGGGAGGGTGGGAACACTGAAGCTTTCTTT
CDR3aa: CASMREGGNTEAFF

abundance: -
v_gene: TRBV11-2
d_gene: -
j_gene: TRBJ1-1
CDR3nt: TGTGCCAGCAGCTTAGTTGAGGAAGCTTTCTTT
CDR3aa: CASSLVEEAFF

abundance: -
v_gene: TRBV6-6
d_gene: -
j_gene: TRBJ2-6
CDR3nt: TGTGCCACCCGGGTGGTTGTGGGCAACGTCCTGACTTTC
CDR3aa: CATRVVVGNVLTF

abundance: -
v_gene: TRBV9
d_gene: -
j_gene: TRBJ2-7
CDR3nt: TGTGCCAGCAGCTGGAGCGGGTCCTCGAGCTCCTACGAGCAGTACTTC
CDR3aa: CASSWSGSSSSYEQYF

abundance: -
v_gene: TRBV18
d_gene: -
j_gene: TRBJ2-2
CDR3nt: TGTGCCAGCTCGCCCCAGCCCGGGGAGCTGTTTTTT
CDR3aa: CASSPQPGELFF

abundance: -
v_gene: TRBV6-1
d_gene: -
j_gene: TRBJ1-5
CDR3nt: TGTGCCAGCAGTGAAGCGCGGGCGATCTACGTCAATCAGCCCCAGCATTTT
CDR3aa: CASSEARAIYVNQPQHF

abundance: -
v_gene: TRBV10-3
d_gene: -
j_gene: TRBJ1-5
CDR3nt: TGTGCCACCGGGGGGAAGGAAGTGGATCAGCCCCAGCATTTT
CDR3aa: CATGGKEVDQPQHF

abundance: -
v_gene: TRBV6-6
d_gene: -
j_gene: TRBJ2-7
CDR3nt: TGTGCCAGCAGATCCACAGGGTCCTCCTACGAGCAGTACTTC
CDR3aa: CASRSTGSSYEQYF

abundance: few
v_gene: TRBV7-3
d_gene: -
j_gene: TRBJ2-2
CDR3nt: TGTGCCAGCAGCCCGGACAGCACCGGGGAGCTGTTTTTT
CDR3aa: CASSPDSTGELFF

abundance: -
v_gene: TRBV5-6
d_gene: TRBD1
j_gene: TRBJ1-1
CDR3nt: TGTGCCAGCAGCTCCGCACGACAGGGTACAGCTTTCTTT
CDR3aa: CASSSARQGTAFF

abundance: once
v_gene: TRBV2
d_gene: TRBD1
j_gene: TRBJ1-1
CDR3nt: TGTGCCAGCAGTGAAGGGGGGACAGGGGGCACTGAAGCTTTCTTT
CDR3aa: CASSEGGTGGTEAFF

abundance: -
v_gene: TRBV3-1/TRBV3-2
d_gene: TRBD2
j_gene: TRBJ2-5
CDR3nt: TGTGCCAGCAGGACTAGCGGGGGGGCTAGCGAGACCCAGTACTTC
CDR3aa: CASRTSGGASETQYF

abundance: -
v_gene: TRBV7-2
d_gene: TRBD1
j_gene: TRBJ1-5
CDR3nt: TGTGCCAGCAGAGACGGGACAGCTGATCAGCCCCAGCATTTT
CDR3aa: CASRDGTADQPQHF

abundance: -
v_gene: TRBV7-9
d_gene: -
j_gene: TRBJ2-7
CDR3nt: TGTGCCAGCAGTTCCGTTCTGCGAATATACGAGCAGTACTTC
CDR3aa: CASSSVLRIYEQYF

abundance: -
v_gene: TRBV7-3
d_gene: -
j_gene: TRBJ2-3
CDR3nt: TGTGCCAGCAGCTTAGGGCAGGACCCAGATACGCAGTATTTT
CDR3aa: CASSLGQDPDTQYF